The 19 T cell receptor beta chains below were found in one sample sequenced in a study of identical twins. MiXCR, applied by TCRdb to the 5' RACE reads, yields one record per CDR3 protein. Of around 1.7 million distinct CDR3 sequences detected, around 29% appear once; the ten largest clones hold 0.27%. The sequenced sample was cord blood. These receptors were collected from a newborn girl in good health.

The table lists this clonotype with a few counts. J is TRBJ2-7 and V is TRBV3-1; D not resolved. V was cut by 3 bases and J by 2 bases, with 11 bases left in between. This CDR3 comprises 14 residues. Germline assignment: CDR1 LGHDT and CDR2 YNNKEL (reference sequence). CDR3 DNA: TGTGCCAGCAGCCAGAGGCAGATAACCTACGAGCAGTACTTC. It codes for CASSQRQITYEQYF.

This clonotype was seen a handful of times. The genes are TRBV29-1 and TRBJ2-2, with D possibly being TRBD1 or TRBD2 (6 bases each). The length of the CDR3 is 15 residues. Trimming took off 4 bases at V and 2 bases at J, with 14 bases between the two ends. Germline lookup yields CDR1 SQVTM and CDR2 ANQGSEA. CDR3 DNA: TGCAGCGTTGGTCGGGGGCCCCTCAACACCGGGGAGCTGTTTTTT. It encodes CSVGRGPLNTGELFF.

J is TRBJ1-1 and V is TRBV12-3 or TRBV12-4; 7 positions agree with TRBD1. V trimming: 6 bases; J trimming: 10 bases; junction bases outside the gene matches: 5. The CDR3 contains 11 residues. The CDR3 loop reads CASRVAGGAFF. CDR3 nucleotide sequence: TGTGCCAGCAGGGTTGCAGGGGGAGCTTTCTTT.

The sample holds a few counts of this clonotype. The V and J genes are TRBV12-3 or TRBV12-4 and TRBJ2-5, with 7 bases fitting TRBD2. The assigned J gene may be wrong: the sequence end matches TRBJ2-7 better. The CDR3 spans 14 residues. The CDR3 coding sequence is TGTGCCAGCAGCGGGGCGGGAGTAGGCTACGAGCAGTACTTC. Residues: CASSGAGVGYEQYF.

This clonotype was seen a few times. CDR3 sequence reads: CATSDPAGENIQYF. CDR3 sequence (DNA): TGTGCCACCAGTGACCCGGCTGGGGAAAACATTCAGTACTTC. The rearrangement uses TRBV24-1 and TRBJ2-4, with no clear D. Germline loops: CDR1 KGHDR, CDR2 SFDVKD. Between the trimmed V and J ends, which lost 4 bases and 5 bases, there was a span of 11 bases. CDR3 length: 14 amino acids.

The chain is built from TRBV6-2 or TRBV6-3 and TRBJ1-1, with D unresolved. Trimming cost V 7 bases and J 1 base, with 13 bases left between them. Germline CDR1 and CDR2: MNHEY and SVGEGT. This CDR3 is 14 amino acids long. CDR3 in amino acids: CASMTFKGNTEAFF. CDR3 coding DNA: TGTGCCAGCATGACCTTCAAGGGGAACACTGAAGCTTTCTTT.

V and J are TRBV4-2 and TRBJ2-5; D call uncertain. The J call may be mistaken, given a closer DNA end match to TRBJ2-1. The CDR3 runs 15 residues. In germline, CDR1 is LGHNA, CDR2 YNFKEQ. The DNA for the CDR3 is TGTGCCAGCAGCCAAGTGGCGCCCGCCCAAGAGACCCAGTTCTTC. It encodes CASSQVAPAQETQFF.

In its sample, this clonotype was seen once. V gene TRBV5-5 combines with J gene TRBJ2-5, with 14 positions matching TRBD2. The germline CDR1 and CDR2 sequences are SGHKS and YYEKEE (reference sequence). J gave up 11 bases and V 3 bases, and 12 bases lay outside the gene matches. The CDR3 is 16 residues long. The CDR3 region has the DNA TGTGCCAGCAGCTCGGGACTAGCGGGAGTCTACAATGAGCAGTACTTC. Residues: CASSSGLAGVYNEQYF.

Only one count was recorded for this clonotype. The rearrangement uses TRBV10-3 and TRBJ2-5; TRBD2 matches 7 bases. The CDR3 contains 15 residues. Germline V gives CDR1 ENHRY, CDR2 SYGVKD. Trimming at V came to 5 bases and at J to 11 bases, leaving 17 bases not matched to a gene. CDR3 in amino acids: CAISLERGLNNEQYF. CDR3 nucleotide sequence: TGTGCCATCAGTCTGGAGCGGGGCTTAAACAATGAGCAGTACTTC.

Ten or more counts support this clonotype. The gene calls are TRBV29-1 and TRBJ2-7, with 13 bases lining up with TRBD2. The germline gives CDR1 SQVTM, CDR2 ANQGSEA. The V segment lost 4 bases and the J segment 3 bases; nucleotides outside the gene matches: 9. The CDR3 is made up of 16 amino acids. The CDR3, as DNA: TGCAGCGTTGTGGAAGGGGGACTAGCGGGACACTACGAGCAGTACTTC. Translating it yields CSVVEGGLAGHYEQYF.

This clonotype was recorded at least ten times. The chain is built from TRBV12-3 or TRBV12-4 and TRBJ2-5; weak D call: TRBD1 (5 bases). Trimming took off 3 bases at V and 4 bases at J, with 9 bases between the two ends. This CDR3 comprises 13 residues. CDR3 bases: TGTGCCAGCAGTTTGTTAGGGGTAGAGACCCAGTACTTC. Its protein is CASSLLGVETQYF.

This clonotype occurred once. J is TRBJ2-1 and V is TRBV27; 7 nucleotides agree with TRBD2. CDR3 length equals 16 residues. The J segment lost 6 bases and the V segment lost 0 bases, leaving 8 bases of the junction unmatched. Germline CDR1 MNHEY, CDR2 SMNVEV (reference sequence). The DNA for the CDR3 is TGTGCCAGCAGTTTATCTGTGCGGGGAGGGCGCAATGAGCAGTTCTTC. This codes for CASSLSVRGGRNEQFF.

Many counts were recorded for this clonotype. Compared with germline, one end of the junction differs, possibly owing to a read error. This rearrangement joins TRBV5-1 to TRBJ2-1, with TRBD1 identical over 9 bases. In germline, CDR1 is SGHRS, CDR2 YFSETQ. CDR3 length: 15 residues. The CDR3 DNA reads TGTGCCAGCAGCTTAGGGACAGGGCCTTACAATGAGCAGTTCTTC. Its translation is CASSLGTGPYNEQFF.

This clonotype was picked up a small number of times. This chain links TRBV4-1 with TRBJ2-3; possible D gene TRBD2, 6 bases. Per the germline V gene, CDR1 is MGHRA and CDR2 is YSYEKL. CDR3 size: 15 residues. The V end lost 5 bases, the J end lost 4 bases, and 16 bases lay between the germline ends. CDR3 in DNA: TGCGCCAGCAGCTCACGGGGCGGGGCGTCAGATACGCAGTATTTT. Its protein is CASSSRGGASDTQYF.

This clonotype has more than one count but fewer than ten. The genes are TRBV2 and TRBJ1-2, with D tentatively TRBD1 (6 bases). Germline assignment: CDR1 SNHLY and CDR2 FYNNEI. V gave up 0 bases and J gave up 6 bases, with 17 bases separating them. This CDR3 has 16 amino acids. The CDR3 DNA sequence: TGTGCCAGCAGTGAAGCCCGAAATACAGGGAAGGATGGCTACACCTTC. It translates to CASSEARNTGKDGYTF. Full variable domain (remainder filled in from reference TRBV2 and TRBJ1-2): EPEVTQTPSHQVTQMGQEVILRCVPISNHLYFYWYRQILGQKVEFLVSFYNNEISEKSEIFDDQFSVERPDGSNFTLKIRSTKLEDSAMYFCASSEARNTGKDGYTFGSGTRLTVV.

This clonotype was recorded a few times. The gene calls are TRBV20-1 and TRBJ2-1; TRBD2 matches at 8 bases. The J call may not be correct, given that the DNA end is closer to TRBJ2-7. Per the germline V gene, CDR1 is DFQATT and CDR2 is SNEGSKA (reference sequence). The CDR3 covers 14 residues. CDR3 region: CSAVAGSSYNEQYF. The CDR3 DNA follows: TGCAGTGCCGTAGCGGGAAGCTCCTACAATGAGCAGTACTTC.

V and J are TRBV20-1 and TRBJ2-7, with 8 positions matching TRBD1. Germline V gene sequence: CDR1 DFQATT, CDR2 SNEGSKA (reference sequence). This CDR3 contains 12 residues. The V gene end was trimmed by 6 bases and the J gene end by 3 bases; junction bases not matched to a gene: 4. This CDR3 reads CSAGQGVYEQYF. CDR3 sequence (DNA): TGCAGTGCCGGACAGGGTGTCTACGAGCAGTACTTC.

This clonotype was picked up one time. This rearrangement joins TRBV20-1 to TRBJ2-1; 7 nucleotides match TRBD2. Trimming removed 3 bases from V and 6 bases from J; junction bases left unmatched: 2. CDR1 DFQATT and CDR2 SNEGSKA come from the germline V gene (reference sequence). The CDR3 is 12 amino acids. The CDR3 protein is CSASASGNEQFF. For the CDR3, the DNA is TGCAGTGCTAGCGCTAGCGGCAATGAGCAGTTCTTC.

The V and J genes are TRBV2 and TRBJ2-5; no firm D call. Germline V gene lookup returns CDR1 SNHLY and CDR2 FYNNEI. V dropped 0 bases and J dropped 10 bases, with 18 bases sitting between them. This CDR3 contains 15 residues. The CDR3 DNA sequence: TGTGCCAGCAGTGAAGCGAAGACCGGGCTAAGAGACCAGTACTTC. Translated, it gives CASSEAKTGLRDQYF. Complete variable domain (other parts from reference TRBV2 and TRBJ2-5): EPEVTQTPSHQVTQMGQEVILRCVPISNHLYFYWYRQILGQKVEFLVSFYNNEISEKSEIFDDQFSVERPDGSNFTLKIRSTKLEDSAMYFCASSEAKTGLRDQYFGPGTRLLVL.